One T cell receptor (beta chain) is described in this entry. This sample stems from a study of control samples from healthy donors and cancer patients. Measured with immunoSEQ multiplex PCR; TCRdb has only the in-frame clones, and not every one. Of 150,000 to 200,000 clones in the sample, roughly 89% are singletons; the top ten hold around 12%. V gave up 1 base and J gave up 1 base, with 10 bases separating them. Germline V gives CDR1 MGHDK, CDR2 SYGVNS. The CDR3 covers 16 residues. This rearrangement joins TRBV25-1 to TRBJ2-2; D is unresolved. The receptor's source is a man in his thirties or forties in good health. Sequenced input: blood. The CDR3 protein is CASSEFEYVNTGELFF. CDR3 sequence (DNA): TGTGCCAGCAGTGAATTCGAGTATGTGAACACCGGGGAGCTGTTTTTT.